A selection of T cell receptor beta chains follows, all from one sample in a study of blood T cell repertoires in COVID-19. Using immunoSEQ multiplex PCR, the repertoire was profiled, and TCRdb retains in-frame clones only, with some absent. The data hold about 210,000 clones, with 81% observed a single time. The sample was PBMCs or T cells enriched from blood (not recorded which). These receptors originate from a woman aged 45-65 years with acute COVID-19. Each CDR3 is given with its conserved first and last residue. Each record gives: D gene, clone size, V gene, J gene, CDR3 DNA, CDR3 protein. D genes are given only for firm matches. The size entry is marked missing in some rows and otherwise reads once, few, many or a size class.

D gene: TRBD1; clone size: NA; V gene: TRBV2; J gene: TRBJ1-6; CDR3 DNA: TGTGCCAGCAAAGGACAGGGATTGAGTTCACCCCTCCACTTT; CDR3 protein: CASKGQGLSSPLHF
D gene: NA; clone size: once; V gene: TRBV27; J gene: TRBJ1-1; CDR3 DNA: TGTGCCAGCAGTCCGTACGGAGGACCGAACACTGAAGCTTTCTTT; CDR3 protein: CASSPYGGPNTEAFF
D gene: TRBD1; clone size: NA; V gene: TRBV5-1; J gene: TRBJ1-4; CDR3 DNA: TGCGCCAGCAGCCAGGGACAGAGTCCTAATGAAAAACTGTTTTTT; CDR3 protein: CASSQGQSPNEKLFF
D gene: TRBD1; clone size: NA; V gene: TRBV5-4; J gene: TRBJ1-1; CDR3 DNA: TGTGCCAGCAGCGGGACAGGGAGCACTGAAGCTTTCTTT; CDR3 protein: CASSGTGSTEAFF
D gene: NA; clone size: NA; V gene: TRBV28; J gene: TRBJ2-3; CDR3 DNA: TGTGCCAGCGGAGCTAGCACAGATACGCAGTATTTT; CDR3 protein: CASGASTDTQYF
D gene: NA; clone size: NA; V gene: TRBV15; J gene: TRBJ1-5; CDR3 DNA: TGTGCCACCAGCAGAGAACAGGGAGGGTACAATCAGCCCCAGCATTTT; CDR3 protein: CATSREQGGYNQPQHF
D gene: TRBD1; clone size: NA; V gene: TRBV10-3; J gene: TRBJ1-3; CDR3 DNA: TGTGCCATCAGCGGACAGGGTATTGGAAACACCATATATTTT; CDR3 protein: CAISGQGIGNTIYF
D gene: TRBD1; clone size: few; V gene: TRBV18; J gene: TRBJ2-7; CDR3 DNA: TGTGCCAGCTCACGACAGGGGGCTTACGAGCAGTACTTC; CDR3 protein: CASSRQGAYEQYF
D gene: TRBD2; clone size: NA; V gene: TRBV7-9; J gene: TRBJ2-5; CDR3 DNA: TGTGCCAGCAGCTTAGCGGGCGGGAGGGCCCTTGGAGAGACCCAGTACTTC; CDR3 protein: CASSLAGGRALGETQYF
D gene: NA; clone size: few; V gene: TRBV28; J gene: TRBJ2-7; CDR3 DNA: TGTGCCAGCAGTTTATCTCAGTACTTC; CDR3 protein: CASSLSQYF
D gene: TRBD1; clone size: NA; V gene: TRBV28; J gene: TRBJ2-3; CDR3 DNA: TGTGCCAGCAGTTTATTGGGGACAGTTCTCACAGATACGCAGTATTTT; CDR3 protein: CASSLLGTVLTDTQYF
D gene: TRBD1; clone size: once; V gene: TRBV10-1; J gene: TRBJ2-5; CDR3 DNA: TGCGCCAGCAGTGAGTCGCCCCGAGTAACGACAGGGAGCCAAGAGACCCAGTACTTC; CDR3 protein: CASSESPRVTTGSQETQYF
D gene: NA; clone size: NA; V gene: TRBV11-2; J gene: TRBJ1-1; CDR3 DNA: TGTGCCAGCAGCTTAGCGGGGTCAGTCAGAACTGAAGCTTTCTTT; CDR3 protein: CASSLAGSVRTEAFF
D gene: TRBD1; clone size: NA; V gene: TRBV11-2; J gene: TRBJ1-3; CDR3 DNA: TGTGCCAGCAGCGTACACAGGGGGCCTGGAAACACCATATATTTT; CDR3 protein: CASSVHRGPGNTIYF
D gene: TRBD1; clone size: NA; V gene: TRBV7-2; J gene: TRBJ2-7; CDR3 DNA: TGTGCCAGCAGCTCTCCGGGACAGGCCTCCTACGAGCAGTACTTC; CDR3 protein: CASSSPGQASYEQYF
D gene: TRBD2; clone size: NA; V gene: TRBV5-1; J gene: TRBJ2-3; CDR3 DNA: TGCGCCAGCAGCGGATATAGCGGGAGAGGCACAGATACGCAGTATTTT; CDR3 protein: CASSGYSGRGTDTQYF
D gene: NA; clone size: NA; V gene: TRBV6-2/TRBV6-3; J gene: TRBJ2-7; CDR3 DNA: TGTGCCAGCAGCCGGGACGGGAGCTCCTACGAGCAGTACTTC; CDR3 protein: CASSRDGSSYEQYF
D gene: TRBD2; clone size: NA; V gene: TRBV5-1; J gene: TRBJ2-3; CDR3 DNA: TGCGCCAGCAGCTTGGCCTTGATCGGCGGGGGGACAGATACGCAGTATTTT; CDR3 protein: CASSLALIGGGTDTQYF
D gene: TRBD1; clone size: NA; V gene: TRBV3-1/TRBV3-2; J gene: TRBJ1-4; CDR3 DNA: TGTGCCAGCAGCCAGACCGACGGGACAGGGTTTTTAACTAATGAAAAACTGTTTTTT; CDR3 protein: CASSQTDGTGFLTNEKLFF
D gene: TRBD1; clone size: NA; V gene: TRBV5-1; J gene: TRBJ1-1; CDR3 DNA: TGCGCCAGCAGCGCACAGGGGGCTAACACTGAAGCTTTCTTT; CDR3 protein: CASSAQGANTEAFF
D gene: NA; clone size: once; V gene: TRBV18; J gene: TRBJ2-1; CDR3 DNA: TGTGCCAGCTCACTCACAGGTAATGAGCAGTTCTTC; CDR3 protein: CASSLTGNEQFF
D gene: TRBD1; clone size: NA; V gene: TRBV28; J gene: TRBJ1-5; CDR3 DNA: TGTGCCAGCATGACAGGGGGTAGGAATCAGCCCCAGCATTTT; CDR3 protein: CASMTGGRNQPQHF
D gene: TRBD2; clone size: once; V gene: TRBV4-1; J gene: TRBJ2-7; CDR3 DNA: TGCGCCAGCAGCCTAGCGACTAGCGCCTCCTACGAGCAGTACTTC; CDR3 protein: CASSLATSASYEQYF